The clone carrying this T cell receptor beta chain was picked up a small number of times. Its antigen is currently unknown. The data derive from a study of OX40 agonist ivuxolimab in advanced cancers. Using immunoSEQ multiplex PCR, the repertoire was profiled, and TCRdb retains in-frame clones only, with some absent. The repertoire holds about 79,000 clones, with approximately 90% as singletons. Study-level findings and limits: CD4+ T cells averaged fewer expanded clones than CD8+ T cells.

This specimen was CD4+ or CD8+ T cells sorted from blood, taken in a trial of the OX40 agonist ivuxolimab. This receptor was obtained from an adult with an advanced solid tumor such as melanoma, head and neck, liver or kidney cancer.

CDR3 DNA sequence: TGTGCCATCAGTCAGGGAGGTGACCCTAACTATGGCTACACCTTC. Translated: CAISQGGDPNYGYTF. This chain joins TRBV10-3 and TRBJ1-2, with D possibly matching TRBD1 (5 bases). V dropped 5 bases and J dropped 0 bases, with 13 bases sitting between them. The CDR3 is 15 amino acids. Germline CDR1 is ENHRY and CDR2 is SYGVKD.